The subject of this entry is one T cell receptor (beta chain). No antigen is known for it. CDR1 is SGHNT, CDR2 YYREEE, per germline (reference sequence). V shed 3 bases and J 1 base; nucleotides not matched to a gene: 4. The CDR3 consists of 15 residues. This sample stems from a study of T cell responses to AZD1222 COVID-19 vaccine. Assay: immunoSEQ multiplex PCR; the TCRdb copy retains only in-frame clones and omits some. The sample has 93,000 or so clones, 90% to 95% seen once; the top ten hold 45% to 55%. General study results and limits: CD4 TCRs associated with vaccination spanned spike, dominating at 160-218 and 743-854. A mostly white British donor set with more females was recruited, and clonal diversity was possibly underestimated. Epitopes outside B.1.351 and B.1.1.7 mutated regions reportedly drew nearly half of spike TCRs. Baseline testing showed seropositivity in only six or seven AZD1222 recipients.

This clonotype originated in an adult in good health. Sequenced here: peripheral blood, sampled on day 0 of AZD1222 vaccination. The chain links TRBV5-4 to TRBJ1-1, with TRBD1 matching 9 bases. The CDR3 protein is CASSSGQGGNTEAFF. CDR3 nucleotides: TGTGCCAGCAGCTCGGGACAGGGCGGGAACACTGAAGCTTTCTTT.